This T cell receptor (beta chain) was observed in a study of CD8+CD57+ T cells in acquired aplastic anemia. Points from the study as a whole: No significant patient-versus-control difference appeared in CD8+ Simpson's diversity. Comparison of patients with controls identified approximately 28 shared CD8+ CDR3 sequences.

Trimming removed 7 bases at V and 11 bases at J, with 14 bases between. CDR3 length: 11 amino acids. Profiles of TCR beta VDJ and CDR3 were generated from a genomic DNA template. Each CDR3 protein gets one entry after TCRdb re-called the reads with MiXCR. The sample contains about 190,000 distinct CDR3 sequences, roughly half of which appear only once. Note on this clonotype: What it recognizes is unknown.

Sequencing was done on a sample of sorted CD4+, CD8+, or CD8+CD57+ T cells (not recorded which) from PBMCs. This sequence originates from a human donor in good health, serving as a control. V and J are TRBV12-3 or TRBV12-4 and TRBJ1-1, with a weak D call TRBD1 (5 bases). This CDR3 reads CASKMGVQAFF. As DNA, the CDR3 is TGTGCCAGCAAAATGGGGGTTCAGGCTTTCTTT.